This T cell receptor (beta chain) was profiled in a study of CD8 T cells in ankylosing spondylitis. With molecular barcodes, quantitative 5'-RACE was used to make the TCR beta libraries. Each CDR3 protein is one row after TCRdb ran MiXCR on the 5' RACE reads. The data hold more than 400,000 distinct CDR3 sequences, with roughly 5.3% observed a single time. The CDR3 has 18 amino acids. Losses at the gene ends were 1 base for V and 2 bases for J; bases not matched to a gene: 10. Whole-study results and caveats: In synovial fluid and blood from reactive arthritis, some motif variants were previously reported. What seemed typical of ankylosing spondylitis blood was a TCR beta motif built from several highly homologous variants. Clones tied to disease were said to be significantly enriched in matched ankylosing spondylitis synovial fluid. Peripheral blood held disease-linked clones only at relatively low frequency, and these were CD8+.

This clonotype was recorded many times. Its antigen is unidentified. This TCR was recovered from a male donor with ankylosing spondylitis. Specimen: blood, either unsorted or a sorted T cell fraction (not recorded which). The chain couples TRBV12-3 or TRBV12-4 to TRBJ2-3; TRBD2 matches 9 bases. The CDR3, as DNA: TGTGCCAGCAGTTTAGTCCGCCTAGCGGGATTACACACAGATACGCAGTATTTT. This translates into CASSLVRLAGLHTDTQYF.